This passage covers 18 T cell receptor beta chains from one sample sequenced in a study of breast tumors, draining lymph nodes, adjacent tissues. The lymph nodes were axillary draining lymph nodes from breast cancer patients. TCRdb re-analysed the multiplex PCR reads in MiXCR, keeping a single row per CDR3 protein. The data hold around 170,000 distinct CDR3 sequences, with approximately 30% observed a single time. The sequencing sample was made of axillary lymph node tissue. These receptors were obtained from a female donor with breast cancer. Some clones in this sample may be carry-over from other donors' samples.

The chain combines TRBV6-2 or TRBV6-3 with TRBJ1-2; D remains ambiguous. Germline V gene lookup returns CDR1 MNHEY and CDR2 SVGEGT. V was pared by 4 bases and J by 4 bases, with 7 bases between. The CDR3 consists of 12 residues. This CDR3 is CASSFPGYGYTF. CDR3 bases: TGTGCCAGCAGTTTCCCCGGCTATGGCTACACCTTC.

The sample holds many counts of this clonotype. V gene TRBV11-3 combines with J gene TRBJ2-7; D not resolved. The CDR3 spans 14 residues. V dropped 4 bases and J dropped 2 bases, with 12 bases sitting between them. Germline values: CDR1 SGHNT, CDR2 YENEEA. The CDR3 region is CASSSDGKAYEQYF. CDR3 in DNA: TGTGCCAGCAGCTCGGACGGTAAAGCCTACGAGCAGTACTTC.

This clonotype was observed a handful of times. It may be a read error: a sequence one base away is much more abundant. This chain connects TRBV7-2 to TRBJ2-5; D may be TRBD1 (6 bases). The CDR3 runs 17 residues. Germline values: CDR1 SGHTA, CDR2 FQGNSA. CDR3 bases: TGTGCCAGCAGCTTTAACGGGCAGGGGACAAACCAAGAGCCCCAGTACTTC. It specifies CASSFNGQGTNQEPQYF.

Comment on this clonotype: A much larger clone sits a single nucleotide away, making a read error possible. The rearrangement links TRBV18 to TRBJ2-7; D possibly corresponds to TRBD1 (8 bases). This CDR3 comprises 13 residues. Germline CDR1 and CDR2: KGHSH and LQKENI. V lost 4 bases and J lost 9, with 16 bases in between. CDR3 DNA: TGTGCCAGCTCACTCGGACAGGGAGGGGGGCAGTACTTC. Translation: CASSLGQGGGQYF. Variable domain in full (rest from reference TRBV18 and TRBJ2-7): NAGVMQNPRHLVRRRGQEARLRCSPMKGHSHVYWYRQLPEEGLKFMVYLQKENIIDESGMPKERFSAEFPKEGPSILRIQQVVRGDSAAYFCASSLGQGGGQYFGPGTRLTVT.

As concerns this clonotype: A clone one base away is much larger, so this may be a read error. The chain recombines TRBV7-2 with TRBJ2-6; D might be TRBD1 (5 bases). CDR1 and CDR2 from the germline V gene are SGHTA and FQGNSA. The CDR3 extends over 17 amino acids. The CDR3 loop is CASSPRVGISGANLLTF. In nucleotides, the CDR3 is TGTGCCAGCAGCCCCCGTGTGGGGATCTCTGGGGCCAACCTCCTGACTTTC.

This clonotype was seen at least ten times. V and J are TRBV27 and TRBJ2-3; no clear D gene. V was trimmed by 5 bases and J by 5 bases, leaving 14 bases between them. Germline-derived CDR1 and CDR2 are MNHEY and SMNVEV (reference sequence). The CDR3 is made up of 14 amino acids. The CDR3 DNA sequence: TGTGCCAGCAGTCACTGGGGTAGAGGAGATACGCAGTATTTT. The encoded protein is CASSHWGRGDTQYF.

The chain combines TRBV15 with TRBJ2-3, with 10 bases lining up with TRBD2. CDR1 and CDR2 (germline): LNHNV, YYDKDF (reference sequence). V lost 5 bases to trimming and J lost 4 bases; unmatched junction nucleotides: 6. This CDR3 has 15 residues. As DNA, the CDR3 is TGTGCCACCAGCTCACCGGGACTAGCGCCAGATACGCAGTATTTT. Encoded protein: CATSSPGLAPDTQYF.

This clonotype was detected ten times or more. The chain combines TRBV24-1 with TRBJ2-7; either TRBD1 or TRBD2 may fit D (5 bases each). CDR3 size: 19 residues. Trimming stripped 4 bases from V and 6 bases from J, with 30 bases between. CDR1 is KGHDR and CDR2 is SFDVKD in the germline V gene. The DNA of the CDR3 is TGTGCCACCAGTGAGGCCCGGGACCCTATCCTAGGACTGCCGGGCGAGCAGTACTTC. This codes for CATSEARDPILGLPGEQYF.

V gene TRBV28 combines with J gene TRBJ1-5, with 9 bases matching TRBD1. The CDR3 totals 15 residues. V shed 3 bases and J 6 bases; nucleotides not matched to a gene: 6. Germline CDR1 is MDHEN and CDR2 is SYDVKM. The CDR3 sequence is CASSFRDRAFQPQHF. Written as DNA, the CDR3 is TGTGCCAGCAGTTTCCGGGACAGGGCCTTTCAGCCCCAGCATTTT.

At least ten counts were recorded for this clonotype. The rearrangement uses TRBV6-5 and TRBJ1-2; possibly TRBD1 for D (6 bases). CDR1 is MNHEY and CDR2 is SVGAGI in the germline V gene. The ends were cut back, 4 bases at V and 7 bases at J, with 13 bases in the middle. There are 13 residues in the CDR3. CDR3 sequence reads: CASSSWGGGGYTF. The CDR3 DNA follows: TGTGCCAGCAGTTCTTGGGGGGGCGGTGGCTACACCTTC.

A note on this clonotype: A much larger clone sits a single nucleotide away, making a read error possible. Without the conserved terminal phenylalanine or tryptophan, this CDR3 likely stems from a read error. The chain combines TRBV2 with TRBJ1-2, with a weak D call TRBD1 (6 bases). This CDR3 has 14 residues. V lost 5 bases and J lost 0, with 10 bases in between. The germline V gene has CDR1 SNHLY and CDR2 FYNNEI. CDR3 sequence (DNA): TGTGCCAGCAGTCTACAGGGAACTAACTATGGCTACACCCTC. It is translated as CASSLQGTNYGYTL.

This clonotype was observed at least ten times. The chain recombines TRBV20-1 with TRBJ1-5, with TRBD1 as a possible D gene (6 bases). The CDR3 is made up of 14 amino acids. Per germline, CDR1 DFQATT and CDR2 SNEGSKA (reference sequence). Between the trimmed V and J ends, which lost 1 base and 5 bases, there was a span of 12 bases. CDR3 sequence: CSARAEGGYQPQHF. The DNA of the CDR3 is TGCAGTGCTAGAGCCGAGGGGGGGTATCAGCCCCAGCATTTT.

This clonotype was recorded a few times. A read error may be the cause here, since a much bigger clone is one base away. The CDR3 does not close with the conserved phenylalanine or tryptophan, likely indicating a read error. V usage is TRBV7-8 and J usage is TRBJ1-5, with D uncertain. Deletions cut 8 bases from V and 2 bases from J, with 7 bases between. Germline values: CDR1 SGHVS, CDR2 FQNEAQ. This CDR3 contains 12 residues. The CDR3 here is CASALGNQPQHL. In DNA, the CDR3 is TGTGCCAGCGCGCTTGGCAATCAGCCCCAGCATCTT.

Concerning this clonotype itself: One junction end does not reproduce the germline sequence, and a read error may be involved. This chain joins TRBV7-7 and TRBJ2-1, with 12 nucleotides matching TRBD2. CDR1 SSHAT and CDR2 FNYEAQ come from the germline V gene (reference sequence). The CDR3 is made up of 15 amino acids. The CDR3 here is CASSALAGGPGEQFF. The CDR3, as DNA: TGTGCTAGCAGCGCTCTAGCGGGGGGGCCCGGGGAGCAGTTCTTC.

This rearrangement joins TRBV3-1 to TRBJ1-4; D uncertain. V lost 3 bases and J 4 bases, leaving 12 bases between the germline ends. CDR1 is LGHDT and CDR2 is YNNKEL in the germline V gene (reference sequence). CDR3 size: 15 residues. Here the CDR3 DNA reads TGTGCCAGCAGCCACGAAGGACGGTTTAATGAAAAACTGTTTTTT. Its translation: CASSHEGRFNEKLFF.

The chain joins TRBV20-1 to TRBJ2-7; 11 bases map to TRBD2. This CDR3 has 15 amino acids. Per the germline V gene, CDR1 is DFQATT and CDR2 is SNEGSKA (reference sequence). The junction had 7 bases not matched to a gene; V was cut back by 6 bases and J by 0 bases. CDR3 residues: CSAAGTSGPSYEQYF. The CDR3 DNA is TGCAGTGCAGCGGGGACTAGCGGCCCCTCCTACGAGCAGTACTTC.

This clonotype was observed at least ten times. The chain has TRBV7-2 and TRBJ2-1; 9 bases are shared with TRBD2. The CDR3 covers 15 residues. V shed 4 bases, J shed 10 bases, and the junction held 11 bases outside the gene matches. Germline CDR1 SGHTA, CDR2 FQGNSA. Here the CDR3 reads CASSSPGGGALEQFF. CDR3 in DNA: TGTGCCAGCAGCTCCCCCGGCGGGGGGGCACTAGAGCAGTTCTTC.

In its sample, this clonotype was seen many times. The V and J genes are TRBV10-3 and TRBJ2-5, with D unclear. Germline V lookup: CDR1 ENHRY, CDR2 SYGVKD. V was cut by 3 bases and J by 2 bases, with 7 bases left in between. The length of the CDR3 is 13 residues. CDR3 bases: TGTGCCATCAGTGAAGGGTTGCAAGAGACCCAGTACTTC. Its protein is CAISEGLQETQYF.